Below are 10 T cell receptor beta chains sequenced from a single sample in a study of regulatory T cells in long-lasting Graves disease. The sample's time point: newly diagnosed GD, antithyroid drugs for less than 3 months. TCR sequences were obtained from RNA taken from PBMCs. Researchers made TCR beta libraries by using iRepertoire HTBI primers and running Arm-PCR on CDR3 regions. One entry per CDR3 protein, called by TCRdb with MiXCR from the multiplex PCR reads. In the table there are 350,000 to 550,000 distinct CDR3 sequences, about 17% of which are singletons. The same sample was also studied in work on T cells in Graves' hyperthyroidism and ophthalmopathy.

Sequenced material: peripheral blood mononuclear cells (PBMCs), taken at new diagnosis, from a patient treated with antithyroid drugs. The receptors were gathered from a woman between 18 and 29 years old with Graves disease.

This clonotype was found a few times. The junction and the germline gene differ at one end; a read error may be behind it. This chain joins TRBV7-7 and TRBJ1-5; D might be TRBD1 (5 bases). The CDR3 contains 20 residues. Germline CDR1 SSHAT, CDR2 FNYEAQ (reference sequence). CDR3 in amino acids: CASSQEMPGRNMYINQPQHF. CDR3 coding DNA: TGTGCTAGCAGCCAAGAAATGCCGGGACGGAATATGTATATCAATCAGCCCCAGCATTTT.

This chain uses TRBV12-3 or TRBV12-4 with TRBJ2-2; 8 bases map to TRBD1. This CDR3 spans 14 amino acids. V dropped 4 bases and J dropped 7; count of bases not matched to a gene: 5. In DNA form, the CDR3 reads TGTGCCAGCAGTTCAGGGGGCTATGGCGGGGAGCTGTTTTTT. It is translated as CASSSGGYGGELFF.

This clonotype occurred a few times. The V call is TRBV9, the J call TRBJ2-1; TRBD2 matches 8 bases. The CDR3 extends over 16 amino acids. The V gene's germline CDR1 is SGDLS and CDR2 YYNGEE. Trimming removed 4 bases from V and 6 bases from J; junction bases left unmatched: 12. The CDR3 sequence is CASSSSLSGSFNEQFF. The DNA of the CDR3 is TGTGCCAGCAGCTCCTCCCTCAGCGGGAGCTTCAATGAGCAGTTCTTC. The entire variable domain, with the rest obtained from reference TRBV9 and TRBJ2-1, is as follows: DSGVTQTPKHLITATGQRVTLRCSPRSGDLSVYWYQQSLDQGLQFLIQYYNGEERAKGNILERFSAQQFPDLHSELNLSSLELGDSALYFCASSSSLSGSFNEQFFGPGTRLTVL.

For this clonotype: A much larger clone is a single base away; this may be a read error. CDR3 residues: CAISGQGVYEQYF. The CDR3 DNA sequence: TGTGCCATCAGTGGACAGGGGGTCTACGAGCAGTACTTC. The V call is TRBV10-3, the J call TRBJ2-7, with TRBD1 identical over 9 bases. J was trimmed by 3 bases and V by 4 bases; bases with no gene match: 1. Germline V gene sequence: CDR1 ENHRY, CDR2 SYGVKD. The CDR3 runs 13 residues.

In its sample, this clonotype was seen many times. The chain combines TRBV20-1 with TRBJ1-5, with 7 bases fitting TRBD1. This CDR3 is built from 15 residues. Trimming at V came to 6 bases and at J to 2 bases, leaving 10 bases not matched to a gene. CDR1 DFQATT and CDR2 SNEGSKA come from the germline V gene (reference sequence). This chain's CDR3 is CSAPPDREGNQPQHF. The CDR3, as DNA: TGCAGTGCACCCCCAGACAGGGAAGGCAATCAGCCCCAGCATTTT.

As to this clonotype: A much more abundant neighbour one base away suggests this may be a read error. This chain joins TRBV3-1 and TRBJ2-3; unclear D gene. Trimming removed 5 bases from V and 7 bases from J, with 10 bases in between. The CDR3 totals 12 residues. Per the germline V gene, CDR1 is LGHDT and CDR2 is YNNKEL (reference sequence). CDR3 sequence reads: CASSSVGNTQYF. CDR3 DNA sequence: TGTGCCAGCAGCTCAGTGGGAAATACGCAGTATTTT.

With respect to this clonotype: This is likely an artifact of a read error, given a far larger clone one base away. The CDR3: CASSQGAGAYEQFF. CDR3 DNA: TGTGCCAGCAGCCAAGGAGCGGGAGCCTACGAGCAGTTCTTC. The chain combines TRBV3-1 with TRBJ2-1; TRBD2 matches at 8 bases. V trimming: 1 base; J trimming: 10 bases; junction bases outside the gene matches: 6. CDR3 length: 14 residues. CDR1 and CDR2 (germline): LGHDT, YNNKEL (reference sequence).

The rearrangement uses TRBV28 and TRBJ1-5, with D unclear. The V gene's germline CDR1 is MDHEN and CDR2 SYDVKM. This CDR3 region has 16 residues. V shed 6 bases and J shed 3 bases, with 18 bases lying between them. The chain's CDR3 is CASSPVRNLPNQPQHF. Written as DNA, the CDR3 is TGTGCCAGCAGCCCCGTTAGGAACCTTCCCAATCAGCCCCAGCATTTT.

The chain employs TRBV6-2 or TRBV6-3 and TRBJ2-7, with 8 bases fitting TRBD2. Germline assignment: CDR1 MNHEY and CDR2 SVGEGT. The CDR3 totals 18 residues. V lost 6 bases and J lost 2; bases outside the gene matches: 18. CDR3 in DNA: TGTGCCAGCAGGACCTTCCGGGCAGCCGGGACTAGAACCTACGAGCAGTACTTC. Translated: CASRTFRAAGTRTYEQYF.

This clonotype was recorded a few times. The chain is built from TRBV6-1 and TRBJ1-5; no definite D call. Germline V gives CDR1 MNHNS, CDR2 SASEGT. The CDR3 totals 11 residues. Trimming took 2 bases from V and 11 from J, leaving 7 bases between them. The CDR3 bases are TGTGCCAGCAGTGAATCGTGGACCCAGCATTTT. It yields the protein CASSESWTQHF.